This is a list of T cell receptor beta chains from one sample in a study of blood T cell repertoires in COVID-19. Clones were read by immunoSEQ multiplex PCR, and TCRdb kept only the in-frame ones, dropping some. The data contain a few hundred thousand clones, just over 85% of them seen just once; the ten biggest clones take up 3%. The sample comprised peripheral blood. The receptors come from a woman under 40 with active or convalescent COVID-19. Both conserved end residues are part of each CDR3. A D gene is named only where the DNA matches it firmly. Size tells how often a clone was seen (once, few, many) or the class of an expanded clone, and some rows leave it out.

cdr3_aa cdr3_nt d_call clone_size j_call v_call
CATSDPGTLGLGELFF TGTGCCACCAGTGACCCCGGGACACTGGGACTAGGGGAGCTGTTTTTT - - TRBJ2-2 TRBV24-1
CASSQQRNTEAFF TGTGCCAGCTCACAACAGAGGAACACTGAAGCTTTCTTT - few TRBJ1-1 TRBV18
CASSLEPGDFWGYTF TGTGCCAGCAGCTTGGAGCCAGGGGATTTCTGGGGCTACACCTTC - - TRBJ1-2 TRBV5-5
CASSQSYRGADTQYF TGTGCCAGCAGCCAATCCTACAGGGGGGCAGATACGCAGTATTTT TRBD1 once TRBJ2-3 TRBV3-1/TRBV3-2
CASSLPSGAGGYNEQFF TGTGCCAGCAGCTTACCGAGTGGCGCGGGGGGGTACAATGAGCAGTTCTTC TRBD2 - TRBJ2-1 TRBV11-3
CASNPGPGQSYGYTF TGTGCCAGCAACCCAGGCCCGGGACAGTCTTATGGCTACACCTTC TRBD1 - TRBJ1-2 TRBV28
CASSFSGGDGYTF TGTGCCAGCAGTTTTTCAGGGGGAGATGGCTACACCTTC TRBD1 - TRBJ1-2 TRBV27
CASSGDSFRYGYTF TGTGCCAGCAGCGGGGACAGCTTTCGGTACGGCTACACCTTC TRBD1 - TRBJ1-2 TRBV9
CASSIRQGAAFF TGTGCCAGTAGTATTAGACAGGGGGCTGCTTTCTTT TRBD1 - TRBJ1-1 TRBV19
CASRGSGTGKVNQPQHF TGTGCCAGCAGGGGGAGTGGGACAGGGAAAGTCAATCAGCCCCAGCATTTT TRBD1 - TRBJ1-5 TRBV6-4
CAWSTGSANEKLFF TGTGCCTGGAGTACGGGATCGGCTAATGAAAAACTGTTTTTT - - TRBJ1-4 TRBV30
CASSVAGGFYTDTQYF TGTGCCAGCAGCGTAGCGGGGGGTTTTTACACAGATACGCAGTATTTT TRBD2 - TRBJ2-3 TRBV9
CASSYSRGRAYEQYF TGTGCCAGCAGTTACTCGAGGGGGCGGGCCTACGAGCAGTACTTC TRBD1 - TRBJ2-7 TRBV6-5
CASSTQGVEQYF TGTGCCAGCAGTACGCAGGGTGTCGAGCAGTACTTC - - TRBJ2-7 TRBV2
CASSPTVQASGNTIYF TGTGCCAGCTCACCCACCGTGCAGGCCTCTGGAAACACCATATATTTT - - TRBJ1-3 TRBV18
CASSPERDRGGETQYF TGTGCCAGTAGTCCGGAGCGGGACAGGGGTGGAGAGACCCAGTACTTC TRBD1 - TRBJ2-5 TRBV19
CARSGVGCRVNQPQHF TGTGCCAGAAGCGGGGTGGGTTGCAGGGTGAATCAGCCCCAGCATTTT - - TRBJ1-5 TRBV5-3
CASSHTTRSGELFF TGCGCCAGCAGCCATACGACCAGGTCCGGGGAGCTGTTTTTT - once TRBJ2-2 TRBV4-3
CSVGSGWRLYQQYF TGCAGCGTTGGGTCCGGGTGGCGGCTATACCAGCAGTACTTC - few TRBJ2-7 TRBV29-1
CASSVQGGDSPLHF TGTGCCAGCAGTGTTCAGGGTGGGGATTCACCCCTCCACTTT - - TRBJ1-6 TRBV2
CATSDYRVPGGYTF TGTGCCACCAGTGATTACAGGGTTCCTGGGGGCTACACCTTC - - TRBJ1-2 TRBV24-1
CASSFHSYEQYF TGTGCCAGCAGTTTCCATAGCTACGAGCAGTACTTC - - TRBJ2-7 TRBV12-3/TRBV12-4
CASSTNSGGSDEQFF TGTGCCAGCAGTACCAATAGCGGGGGGTCGGATGAGCAGTTCTTC TRBD2 - TRBJ2-1 TRBV7-9
CASSPGTGFYGYTF TGTGCCAGCAGCCCAGGGACAGGGTTTTATGGCTACACCTTC TRBD1 - TRBJ1-2 TRBV27
CASSRQSVYEQYF TGTGCCAGCAGTCGACAATCGGTCTACGAGCAGTACTTC - - TRBJ2-7 TRBV12-3/TRBV12-4
CASGWGQGIEKLFF TGTGCCAGTGGTTGGGGACAGGGGATAGAAAAACTGTTTTTT TRBD1 - TRBJ1-4 TRBV6-5
CASSQAGQGQGYGYTF TGCGCCAGCAGCCAAGCAGGACAGGGCCAAGGCTATGGCTACACCTTC TRBD1 - TRBJ1-2 TRBV4-3
CASSLLTTTVSTDTQYF TGCGCCAGCAGCTTGCTCACAACGACAGTTAGCACAGATACGCAGTATTTT - - TRBJ2-3 TRBV5-1
CASSLEAGASYEQYF TGTGCCAGCAGCTTAGAGGCAGGGGCCTCCTACGAGCAGTACTTC - once TRBJ2-7 TRBV7-9
CASSPTSGGAGELFF TGTGCCAGCAGCCCGACTAGCGGGGGGGCCGGGGAGCTGTTTTTT TRBD2 few TRBJ2-2 TRBV9
CASSYKREQYF TGTGCCAGCAGTTACAAGAGGGAGCAGTACTTC - - TRBJ2-7 TRBV6-2/TRBV6-3
CASSRTQGDTEAFF TGTGCCAGCAGCCGAACCCAGGGGGACACTGAAGCTTTCTTT TRBD1 - TRBJ1-1 TRBV3-1/TRBV3-2
CATRKGKTGPGDTQYF TGTGCCACCAGGAAGGGTAAGACAGGGCCCGGCGATACGCAGTATTTT TRBD1 once TRBJ2-3 TRBV24-1
CASSAQRGKHGYTF TGTGCCAGCAGCGCACAACGGGGGAAGCATGGCTACACCTTC - - TRBJ1-2 TRBV7-8
CASSETGNAYNEQFF TGTGCCAGCAGCGAAACAGGGAACGCCTACAATGAGCAGTTCTTC - - TRBJ2-1 TRBV7-9
CSASHSGGAYEQYF TGCAGTGCTAGTCATAGCGGGGGGGCCTACGAGCAGTACTTC TRBD2 - TRBJ2-7 TRBV20-1
CAWSVLGRGGSTDTQYF TGTGCCTGGAGTGTACTTGGGCGGGGGGGCTCAACAGATACGCAGTATTTT TRBD2 - TRBJ2-3 TRBV30
CASSFNRAEETQYF TGTGCCAGCAGTTTCAACAGGGCCGAGGAGACCCAGTACTTC - - TRBJ2-5 TRBV27
CASSSRGGLMLIQYF TGTGCCAGCAGCTCGAGGGGGGGCCTAATGCTCATTCAGTACTTC - - TRBJ2-4 TRBV5-6
CASSPPGSSEKLFF TGTGCCAGCAGCCCCCCGGGATCGTCCGAAAAACTGTTTTTT - few TRBJ1-4 TRBV7-9
CASSLAQSTNGYTF TGTGCCAGCAGCTTGGCCCAGTCAACAAATGGCTACACCTTC - few TRBJ1-2 TRBV11-2
CASSRLGIDEQFF TGTGCCAGCAGCCGCCTCGGGATCGATGAGCAGTTCTTC - - TRBJ2-1 TRBV5-8
CASSQDVSTGDFPEAFF TGCGCCAGCAGCCAAGATGTCAGTACAGGTGATTTTCCTGAAGCTTTCTTT - - TRBJ1-1 TRBV4-3
CASSTTENTEAFF TGTGCCAGTAGTACGACAGAGAACACTGAAGCTTTCTTT - few TRBJ1-1 TRBV19
CASSPGGSYEQYF TGTGCCAGCAGCCCAGGGGGCAGCTACGAGCAGTACTTC TRBD1 - TRBJ2-7 TRBV5-6
CASSFGSGVLETQYF TGTGCCAGCAGCTTTGGTAGCGGGGTCTTGGAGACCCAGTACTTC TRBD2 - TRBJ2-5 TRBV7-2
CASSWQAGKGAGANVLTF TGCGCCAGCAGCTGGCAGGCAGGGAAAGGTGCTGGGGCCAACGTCCTGACTTTC - - TRBJ2-6 TRBV5-1
CASSGGGARTGELFF TGTGCCAGCAGCGGAGGGGGGGCGAGGACCGGGGAGCTGTTTTTT - - TRBJ2-2 TRBV7-2
CATSSGQGLNQPQHF TGTGCCACCAGCTCAGGACAGGGGTTAAATCAGCCCCAGCATTTT TRBD1 - TRBJ1-5 TRBV15
CASSPGQVTGELFF TGTGCCAGCAGCCCGGGACAGGTCACCGGGGAGCTGTTTTTT TRBD1 - TRBJ2-2 TRBV7-3
CASSWGQGATEAFF TGTGCCAGCAGCTGGGGACAGGGGGCAACTGAAGCTTTCTTT TRBD1 - TRBJ1-1 TRBV5-5